This TCR beta chain appears in the sequencing data of a study of identical twins. The germline V gene encodes CDR1 SGHRS and CDR2 YFSETQ. V lost 1 base and J 0 bases, leaving 8 bases between the germline ends. The CDR3 sequence is 15 residues long. Study outcomes and limitations: Shared out-of-frame alpha sequences (those common to twins) showed excess low generation probability.

This clonotype was observed many times. Its antigen is not identified. TCRdb reanalysed the 5' RACE reads using MiXCR and keeps one entry per CDR3 protein. The table includes some 1,600,000 distinct CDR3 sequences, more than 30% detected once. With no exceptions, donors were healthy Caucasians. The receptor was isolated from a newborn girl in good health. The sample consisted of cord blood. The V call is TRBV5-1, the J call TRBJ2-1; D could derive from TRBD1 or TRBD2 (5 bases each). CDR3 in DNA: TGCGCCAGCAGCTTGCGGGGCGCCTCCTACAATGAGCAGTTCTTC. It encodes CASSLRGASYNEQFF.